The source of this T cell receptor beta chain is a study of beta chain features in type 1 diabetes. Study background: Cell yields, gender and age were similar in healthy donors and patients.

On this clone itself: The antigen remains unidentified.

The CDR3 spans 15 residues. Trimming at V came to 1 base and at J to 9 bases, leaving 6 bases not matched to a gene. The germline V gene has CDR1 SGHDT and CDR2 YYEEEE. Study outcomes and limitations: For Type 1 diabetes patients, all four CD4+ subsets carried TCRB CDR3s that were moderately but significantly shorter. HLA influence on TCRB rearrangement stayed unresolved here. Among type 1 diabetes patients, VDJ junctions had fewer insertions and more deletions.

Expressed TCRB transcripts got sequenced, as all isolated RNA was reverse transcribed. Repertoires were generated with immunoSEQ multiplex PCR, while TCRdb's copy carries only in-frame clones and drops some. The sample has over 300,000 clones; 6.5% to 10% are singletons. Sequenced sample: central memory CD4+ T cells from blood. This sequence originates from a woman aged 18-35 years in good health. The V and J genes are TRBV5-6 and TRBJ1-4, with TRBD1 identical over 10 bases. The CDR3 here is CASSLLTGQGKKLFF. CDR3 DNA sequence: TGTGCCAGCAGCTTGCTCACGGGACAGGGGAAAAAACTGTTTTTT.